A selection of T cell receptor beta chains follows, all from one sample in a study of T cells in localized non-small cell lung cancer. Profiling relied on immunoSEQ multiplex PCR, and the TCRdb table lists in-frame clones only, not all of them. The data hold tens of thousands of clones, with approximately 78% observed a single time. The sequences come from peripheral blood, collected before any cancer treatment. These receptors originate from a woman aged 35-75 years with stage I lung adenocarcinoma. CDR3s include the opening cysteine and the closing phenylalanine or tryptophan. Fields, in order: D gene, clone size, J gene, V gene, CDR3 protein. A D gene is named only where the DNA matches it firmly. Expanded clones are given a class, and other clones once, few, many or no size at all.

-,-,TRBJ2-7,TRBV5-1,CASSPDVPPYEQYF
TRBD2,medium-sized,TRBJ2-5,TRBV9,CASSGSGGLETQYF
TRBD1,-,TRBJ2-3,TRBV6-5,CASSFGPTGVTDTQYF
-,-,TRBJ2-7,TRBV6-1,CASSETGGGEVSYEQYF
TRBD2,-,TRBJ2-3,TRBV19,CASSTLAGGHTDTQYF
TRBD2,-,TRBJ2-5,TRBV5-1,CASSRTSQETQYF
-,-,TRBJ1-3,TRBV19,CASSIGGGPGNTIYF
-,once,TRBJ2-2,TRBV10-1,CASSENPWAGELFF
-,-,TRBJ2-2,TRBV30,CARPEGAEGPGELFF
-,few,TRBJ2-5,TRBV29-1,CSVGRPQETQYF
TRBD1,-,TRBJ1-4,TRBV7-2,CASSITGQEYEKLFF
TRBD1,-,TRBJ1-1,TRBV5-1,CASRPGQGENTEAFF
-,-,TRBJ1-1,TRBV15,CATAPRGEGTEAFF
TRBD1,-,TRBJ2-7,TRBV4-3,CASSQDPGTGGDEQYF
-,once,TRBJ2-2,TRBV5-1,CASSPTGLPGLGGELFF
TRBD1,-,TRBJ2-5,TRBV4-3,CASSPTGLETQYF
TRBD1,-,TRBJ2-7,TRBV27,CASSLKGTGYTYEQYF
-,few,TRBJ1-1,TRBV9,CASNEGSMNTEAFF
TRBD1,-,TRBJ1-3,TRBV2,CASSRGPGNTIYF
-,once,TRBJ2-5,TRBV27,CASSSPGPGETQYF
-,-,TRBJ2-1,TRBV2,CASKEGSYNEQFF
-,-,TRBJ2-5,TRBV25-1,CASSRPGGTQYF
TRBD1,few,TRBJ2-3,TRBV10-3,CAISESTGGSTDTQYF
-,once,TRBJ1-4,TRBV6-1,CASREIGTANEKLFF
-,-,TRBJ1-1,TRBV29-1,CSVEKQQNTEAFF
-,-,TRBJ2-7,TRBV2,CASRAIGSSYEQYF
-,-,TRBJ1-1,TRBV9,CASSVGPGTEAFF
-,-,TRBJ2-7,TRBV9,CASRGFRGPSYEQYF